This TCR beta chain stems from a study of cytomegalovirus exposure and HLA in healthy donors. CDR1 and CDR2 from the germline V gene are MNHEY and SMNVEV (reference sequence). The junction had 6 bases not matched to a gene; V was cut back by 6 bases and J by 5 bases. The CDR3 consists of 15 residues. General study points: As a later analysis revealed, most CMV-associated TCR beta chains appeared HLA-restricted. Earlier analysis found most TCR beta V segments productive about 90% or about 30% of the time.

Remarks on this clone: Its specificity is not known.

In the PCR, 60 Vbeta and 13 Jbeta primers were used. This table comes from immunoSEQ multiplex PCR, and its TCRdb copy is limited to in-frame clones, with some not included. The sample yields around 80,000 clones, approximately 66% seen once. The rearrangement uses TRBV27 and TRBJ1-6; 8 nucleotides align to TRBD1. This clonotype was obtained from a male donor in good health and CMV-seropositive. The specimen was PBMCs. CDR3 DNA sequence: TGTGCCAGCAGGGCAGGGGGCGTAGATAATTCACCCCTCCACTTT. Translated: CASRAGGVDNSPLHF.